These 29 T cell receptor beta chains originate from one sample sequenced in a study of shared clonotypes between healthy human individuals. Assay used: immunoSEQ multiplex PCR; TCRdb lists only in-frame clones, some missing. The sample includes about half a million clones, about 80% of them seen just once. Sequencing used PBMCs. These receptors all come from a middle-aged woman in good health. Some clones in this sample may be carry-over from other donors' samples.

The V call is TRBV29-1, the J call TRBJ2-1; D perhaps matches TRBD2 (6 bases). Germline assignment: CDR1 SQVTM and CDR2 ANQGSEA. Trimming took off 2 bases at V and 4 bases at J, with 18 bases between the two ends. There are 16 residues in the CDR3. CDR3 bases: TGCAGCGTTGAACCGGGAGCGGGTCGATTGTACAATGAGCAGTTCTTC. Protein: CSVEPGAGRLYNEQFF.

The genes are TRBV4-3 and TRBJ2-7; 9 nucleotides line up with TRBD1. The CDR3 loop spans 16 amino acids. CDR1 is LGHNA, CDR2 YSLEER, per germline. Trimming at V came to 1 base and at J to 3 bases, leaving 7 bases not matched to a gene. The CDR3 nucleotides read TGCGCCAGCAGCCAAGGCGGGACAGGGAGGGACTACGAGCAGTACTTC. Its protein is CASSQGGTGRDYEQYF.

Concerning this clone itself: A far bigger clonotype differs at one base, so this is likely a read error. Other DNA sequences in this specimen translate into the identical CDR3. This sequence joins TRBV6-1 and TRBJ1-5; 7 bases line up with TRBD1. The CDR3 runs 15 residues. Germline V gene lookup returns CDR1 MNHNS and CDR2 SASEGT. The CDR3 DNA reads as TGTGCCAGCAGCCTAGGACAGGTCGGCAATCAGCCCCAGCATTTC. This gives the protein CASSLGQVGNQPQHF.

The V gene is TRBV7-2, the J gene TRBJ1-3, with TRBD1 as a possible D gene (6 bases). Germline V gene lookup returns CDR1 SGHTA and CDR2 FQGNSA. There are 15 residues in the CDR3. The V end lost 5 bases, the J end lost 0 bases, and 11 bases lay between the germline ends. The CDR3 DNA is TGTGCCAGCAGCAGACAGGCCAGCTCTGGAAACACCATATATTTT. Translated, it gives CASSRQASSGNTIYF.

This chain uses TRBV5-4 with TRBJ2-7, with 10 bases fitting TRBD2. The CDR3 runs to 15 residues. V lost 5 bases to trimming and J lost 2 bases; unmatched junction nucleotides: 7. Looked up from germline, CDR1 is SGHNT and CDR2 is YYREEE (reference sequence). The CDR3 spells CASSDRTSGTYEQYF. CDR3 nucleotides: TGTGCCAGCAGTGACCGGACTAGCGGAACCTACGAGCAGTACTTC.

This chain connects TRBV9 to TRBJ1-5; D is undetermined. Germline V gene sequence: CDR1 SGDLS, CDR2 YYNGEE. This CDR3 contains 14 residues. V lost 1 base and J 8 bases, leaving 13 bases between the germline ends. The DNA of the CDR3 is TGTGCCAGCAGCGTAAATCCCTCCGGGGAGCCCCAGCATTTT. Translated: CASSVNPSGEPQHF.

The chain recombines TRBV6-5 with TRBJ1-2; 7 nucleotides align to TRBD1. Per the germline V gene, CDR1 is MNHEY and CDR2 is SVGAGI. The length of the CDR3 is 15 residues. With V trimmed by 4 bases and J by 6 bases, 11 bases remained unmatched. The CDR3 coding sequence is TGTGCCAGCAGTTCTCCAGACAGGGAGGTGGATGGCTACACCTTC. Its translation is CASSSPDREVDGYTF.

The chain has TRBV29-1 and TRBJ2-5; 9 bases map to TRBD1. The CDR3 has 16 residues. The V gene's germline CDR1 is SQVTM and CDR2 ANQGSEA. The V gene end was trimmed by 4 bases and the J gene end by 5 bases; junction bases not matched to a gene: 14. The CDR3 reads CSVVNTLTGGGETQYF. The CDR3 bases are TGCAGCGTTGTAAACACTTTGACAGGGGGAGGCGAGACCCAGTACTTC.

The sample holds a few counts of this clone. The V gene is TRBV5-4, the J gene TRBJ1-2, with D possibly TRBD1 on 5 matching bases. V lost 4 bases to trimming and J lost 5 bases, with 12 bases between them. Germline V gene lookup returns CDR1 SGHNT and CDR2 YYREEE (reference sequence). This CDR3 is 13 amino acids long. CDR3 in amino acids: CASSTGTEYGYTF. The CDR3 nucleotides read TGTGCCAGCAGCACCGGGACGGAGTATGGCTACACCTTC.

The rearrangement joins TRBV28 to TRBJ2-2; D ambiguous. The V gene's germline CDR1 is MDHEN and CDR2 SYDVKM. V dropped 8 bases and J dropped 3 bases, with 7 bases sitting between them. This CDR3 comprises 12 residues. This CDR3 is CASWKDTGELFF. DNA for the CDR3: TGTGCCAGCTGGAAGGACACCGGGGAGCTGTTTTTT.

The chain couples TRBV5-1 to TRBJ1-2; 11 nucleotides align to TRBD1. CDR1 is SGHRS and CDR2 is YFSETQ in the germline V gene. The ends lost 4 bases at V and 2 bases at J; junction bases unmatched: 4. The CDR3 runs 15 residues. The CDR3 DNA sequence: TGCGCCAGCAGCATCGGGACAGGGGGAAACTATGGCTACACCTTC. It yields the protein CASSIGTGGNYGYTF.

J is TRBJ2-3 and V is TRBV5-6; the D gene is possibly TRBD2 (6 bases). The CDR3 runs to 11 residues. Trimming shortened V by 4 bases and J by 11 bases, and 11 bases separated the two germline ends. Per the germline V gene, CDR1 is SGHDT and CDR2 is YYEEEE. This chain's CDR3 is CASSMREVQYF. The CDR3 DNA sequence: TGTGCCAGCAGCATGAGGGAGGTGCAGTATTTT.

This chain uses TRBV6-1 with TRBJ2-3; perhaps TRBD2 as D (7 bases). Between the trimmed V and J ends, which lost 7 bases and 8 bases, there was a span of 16 bases. Germline V gene sequence: CDR1 MNHNS, CDR2 SASEGT. CDR3 size: 13 residues. CDR3 nucleotide sequence: TGTGCCAGCACGGGGGGCACTGTAGGTACGCAGTATTTT. Amino acids: CASTGGTVGTQYF.

This clone occurred a few times. One junction end does not reproduce the germline sequence, and a read error may be involved. The CDR3 loop reads CASSEGTEPKEKLFF. CDR3 coding DNA: TGTGCCAGCAGCGAAGGGACCGAACCTAAGGAAAAACTGTTTTTT. The chain is built from TRBV9 and TRBJ1-4; perhaps TRBD1 as D (5 bases). This CDR3 has 15 amino acids. CDR1 and CDR2 (germline): SGDLS, YYNGEE.

As for this clone: A single base is all that separates this from a far larger clone, so a read error is likely. The chain has TRBV7-8 and TRBJ1-1, with 11 bases lining up with TRBD1. The CDR3 is 14 residues long. The V and J ends lost 1 base and 6 bases, in that order; junction bases with no gene match: 1. Germline values: CDR1 SGHVS, CDR2 FQNEAQ. DNA for the CDR3: TGTGCCAGCAGCTTAGGGACAGGGGGCTCTGAAGCTTTCTTT. Translating gives CASSLGTGGSEAFF.

The chain has TRBV11-3 and TRBJ2-1, with 10 bases aligning to TRBD2. Germline-derived CDR1 and CDR2 are SGHNT and YENEEA. Trimming at V came to 5 bases and at J to 3 bases, leaving 7 bases not matched to a gene. This CDR3 has 16 amino acids. This chain's CDR3 is CASSPSSGRVYNEQFF. CDR3 in DNA: TGTGCCAGCAGCCCCTCCAGCGGGAGGGTCTACAATGAGCAGTTCTTC.

The V call is TRBV5-1, the J call TRBJ2-1; 8 bases align to TRBD1. Unmatched junction bases numbered 18, after V lost 9 bases and J lost 7 bases. In germline, CDR1 is SGHRS, CDR2 YFSETQ. There are 16 residues in the CDR3. CDR3 protein: CATYRGTGPLANEQFF. CDR3 nucleotide sequence: TGCGCCACCTATCGGGGGACAGGTCCCTTAGCGAATGAGCAGTTCTTC.

This clone has more than one count but fewer than ten. The CDR3 sequence is CASSSFGLAGGGDTGELFF. DNA for the CDR3: TGTGCCAGCAGCTCGTTCGGACTAGCGGGAGGAGGTGACACCGGGGAGCTGTTTTTT. The chain recombines TRBV7-9 with TRBJ2-2; 14 bases are shared with TRBD2. The CDR3 totals 19 residues. Losses at the gene ends were 4 bases for V and 3 bases for J; bases not matched to a gene: 10. Germline lookup yields CDR1 SEHNR and CDR2 FQNEAQ (reference sequence).

V is TRBV19 and J is TRBJ1-2, with 7 bases lining up with TRBD1. Germline CDR1 and CDR2: LNHDA and SQIVND (reference sequence). There are 15 residues in the CDR3. The J segment lost 3 bases and the V segment lost 5 bases, leaving 9 bases of the junction unmatched. DNA for the CDR3: TGTGCCAGTAGTGCCCTAGGGACAGCGGACTATGGCTACACCTTC. Translating gives CASSALGTADYGYTF.

This sequence joins TRBV5-4 and TRBJ2-1; 10 bases match TRBD2. The CDR3 has 15 amino acids. Per germline, CDR1 SGHNT and CDR2 YYREEE (reference sequence). Trimming removed 7 bases from V and 3 bases from J; junction bases left unmatched: 7. The CDR3 loop is CASGGLADLYNEQFF. CDR3 DNA sequence: TGTGCCAGCGGAGGACTAGCGGACCTCTACAATGAGCAGTTCTTC. Looking up the rest from reference TRBV5-4 and TRBJ2-1 gives the full variable domain: ETGVTQSPTHLIKTRGQQVTLRCSSQSGHNTVSWYQQALGQGPQFIFQYYREEENGRGNFPPRFSGLQFPNYSSELNVNALELDDSALYLCASGGLADLYNEQFFGPGTRLTVL.

The V and J genes are TRBV9 and TRBJ2-5; 8 bases are a match to TRBD2. The CDR3 runs 15 residues. CDR1 and CDR2 (germline): SGDLS, YYNGEE. V trimming: 0 bases; J trimming: 5 bases; junction bases outside the gene matches: 6. Here the CDR3 DNA reads TGTGCCAGCAGCGTAGCTCCCTTAGCGGGGGAGACCCAGTACTTC. It encodes CASSVAPLAGETQYF.

This sequence joins TRBV11-2 and TRBJ2-1, with 7 bases fitting TRBD2. The ends lost 2 bases at V and 2 bases at J; junction bases unmatched: 12. The CDR3 extends over 18 amino acids. The V gene's germline CDR1 is SGHAT and CDR2 FQNNGV. The CDR3 sequence: CASSLKRGRAGAYNEQFF. The CDR3 nucleotides are TGTGCCAGCAGCTTAAAAAGAGGGAGGGCCGGCGCCTACAATGAGCAGTTCTTC.

The genes are TRBV15 and TRBJ1-4; 8 bases are a match to TRBD1. The CDR3 is 16 residues long. V lost 0 bases to trimming and J lost 7 bases; unmatched junction nucleotides: 7. CDR1 LNHNV and CDR2 YYDKDF come from the germline V gene (reference sequence). The CDR3 nucleotides are TGTGCCACCAGCAGAGATCGACAGGGGTTCGGTGAAAAACTGTTTTTT. Translated: CATSRDRQGFGEKLFF. The full variable domain, completed using reference TRBV15 and TRBJ1-4, is DAMVIQNPRYQVTQFGKPVTLSCSQTLNHNVMYWYQQKSSQAPKLLFHYYDKDFNNEADTPDNFQSRRPNTSFCFLDIRSPGLGDTAMYLCATSRDRQGFGEKLFFGSGTQLSVL.

The rearrangement uses TRBV18 and TRBJ2-7; D could derive from TRBD1 or TRBD2 (6 bases each). The CDR3 spans 14 residues. Germline V gives CDR1 KGHSH, CDR2 LQKENI. Trimming removed 6 bases at V and 6 bases at J, with 18 bases between. The CDR3 bases are TGTGCCAGCTCGGAGGGACAAGCTGGAGGCGAGCAGTACTTC. Translating it yields CASSEGQAGGEQYF. The entire variable domain, with the rest obtained from reference TRBV18 and TRBJ2-7, is as follows: NAGVMQNPRHLVRRRGQEARLRCSPMKGHSHVYWYRQLPEEGLKFMVYLQKENIIDESGMPKERFSAEFPKEGPSILRIQQVVRGDSAAYFCASSEGQAGGEQYFGPGTRLTVT.

This rearrangement joins TRBV21-1 to TRBJ2-7. TRBV21-1 is a recognized pseudogene. This CDR3 has 17 residues. CDR3 bases: TGTGCCAGCAGCAAAGCGCAACACGGCAACCACCTTTACGAGCAGTACTTC. Translation: CASSKAQHGNHLYEQYF.

The chain carries TRBV7-8 and TRBJ2-1; D might be TRBD1 or TRBD2, each matching 7 bases. Trimming took 0 bases from V and 10 from J, leaving 19 bases between them. This CDR3 is 16 amino acids long. CDR1 is SGHVS, CDR2 FQNEAQ, per germline. The DNA for the CDR3 is TGTGCCAGCAGCTTAGCGGGGGAGGGGGCCTCTTCGGAGCAGTTCTTC. It specifies CASSLAGEGASSEQFF. The variable domain in full, with the rest retrieved from reference TRBV7-8 and TRBJ2-1, is GAGVSQSPRYKVAKRGQDVALRCDPISGHVSLFWYQQALGQGPEFLTYFQNEAQLDKSGLPSDRFFAERPEGSVSTLKIQRTQQEDSAVYLCASSLAGEGASSEQFFGPGTRLTVL.

V usage is TRBV7-9 and J usage is TRBJ2-7, with a weak D call TRBD2 (5 bases). Trimming removed 5 bases at V and 5 bases at J, with 16 bases between. CDR3 size: 14 residues. CDR1 SEHNR and CDR2 FQNEAQ come from the germline V gene (reference sequence). DNA of the CDR3: TGTGCCAGCAGCCCGGAGGTAGTATTGAACGAGCAGTACTTC. Its protein is CASSPEVVLNEQYF.

The rearrangement joins TRBV28 to TRBJ2-1, with 8 positions matching TRBD1. The trim removed 6 bases at V and 1 base at J, leaving 5 bases unmatched. This CDR3 has 15 residues. Germline lookup yields CDR1 MDHEN and CDR2 SYDVKM. The CDR3 region is CASRKDRASYNEQFF. Written as DNA, the CDR3 is TGTGCCAGCAGGAAGGACAGGGCGTCCTACAATGAGCAGTTCTTC. Together with reference TRBV28 and TRBJ2-1, the CDR3 gives the full variable domain: DVKVTQSSRYLVKRTGEKVFLECVQDMDHENMFWYRQDPGLGLRLIYFSYDVKMKEKGDIPEGYSVSREKKERFSLILESASTNQTSMYLCASRKDRASYNEQFFGPGTRLTVL.

This clone was seen only a few times. The genes are TRBV14 and TRBJ2-2, with 7 nucleotides matching TRBD1. The germline CDR1 and CDR2 sequences are SGHDN and FVKESK. The junction had 2 bases not matched to a gene; V was cut back by 0 bases and J by 1 base. The CDR3 extends over 16 amino acids. The CDR3 loop reads CASSQEQGENTGELFF. The CDR3 DNA is TGTGCCAGCAGCCAAGAGCAGGGGGAGAACACCGGGGAGCTGTTTTTT.